This T cell receptor (beta chain) comes out of a study of monozygotic twins with inflammatory bowel disease. Study-level points and caveats: There was no way to distinguish the different T cell subtypes.

Concerning this clonotype itself: Its antigen is unidentified.

PCR of TCRalpha and TCRbeta cDNA was nested, with two rounds of approximately 16 and 10 cycles. With the 5' RACE reads reprocessed, TCRdb shows one record per CDR3 protein and no DNA. This sample contains approximately 400,000 distinct CDR3 sequences. The V gene's germline CDR1 is SGHTA and CDR2 FQGNSA. The CDR3 loop spans 17 amino acids. The sequence was collected from a human donor with ulcerative colitis or Crohn's disease, or a healthy co-twin of an affected twin (not recorded which). The chain joins TRBV7-2 to TRBJ2-1; TCRdb reports TRBD2, a call that lacks DNA to check it against. The sequencing input was blood. This CDR3 reads CASSSSVTSGGGNEQFF.